This is a list of T cell receptor beta chains from one sample in a study of T cells in Graves' hyperthyroidism and ophthalmopathy. Using its own MiXCR run on the multiplex PCR reads, TCRdb lists one record per CDR3 protein. Among around 270,000 distinct CDR3 sequences listed, roughly 18% were seen once. Sequenced: blood. These receptors originate from a man in his forties or fifties with Graves' ophthalmopathy. CDR3s include the opening cysteine and the closing phenylalanine or tryptophan. A D gene is named only where the DNA matches it firmly. Clone size is stated in some rows and not others, as once, few, many or a class when expanded.

CDR3aa,CDR3nt,j_gene,abundance,v_gene,d_gene
CSARDNNYEQYF,TGCAGTGCTAGAGACAATAATTACGAGCAGTACTTC,TRBJ2-7,.,TRBV20-1,.
CASSLPLAGLDIQYF,TGCGCCAGCAGCTTGCCTCTAGCGGGATTGGACATTCAGTACTTC,TRBJ2-4,many,TRBV5-1,TRBD2
CASSYSSGRAQETQYF,TGTGCCAGCAGTTACTCCAGCGGGAGGGCGCAAGAGACCCAGTACTTC,TRBJ2-5,few,TRBV6-5,TRBD2
CASSLYRGNTGELFF,TGTGCCAGCAGTTTATACAGGGGTAACACCGGGGAGCTGTTTTTT,TRBJ2-2,.,TRBV27,TRBD1
CASSGPGEETQYF,TGTGCCAGCAGCGGTCCAGGCGAGGAGACCCAGTACTTC,TRBJ2-5,.,TRBV9,.
CASKRGTNEKLFF,TGTGCCAGCAAAAGGGGGACTAATGAAAAACTGTTTTTT,TRBJ1-4,.,TRBV2,.
CSARDYGRGANEQFF,TGCAGTGCTAGAGATTACGGGAGGGGGGCAAATGAGCAGTTCTTC,TRBJ2-1,.,TRBV20-1,TRBD2
CASSPPGQVRMNTEAFF,TGTGCCAGCAGTCCACCGGGACAGGTTCGCATGAACACTGAAGCTTTCTTT,TRBJ1-1,few,TRBV6-1,TRBD1
CSAAGLAGDYEQYF,TGCAGTGCCGCGGGACTAGCGGGGGACTACGAGCAGTACTTC,TRBJ2-7,.,TRBV20-1,TRBD2
CASSEWGTGANVLTF,TGTGCCAGCAGCGAGTGGGGAACTGGGGCCAACGTCCTGACTTTC,TRBJ2-6,few,TRBV9,.
CSARDLGGRVNEQFF,TGCAGTGCTAGAGATTTGGGCGGGAGGGTGAATGAGCAGTTCTTC,TRBJ2-1,many,TRBV20-1,TRBD2
CASSLDLRAGTQYF,TGTGCCAGCAGCTTAGATTTACGAGCGGGCACGCAGTATTTT,TRBJ2-3,few,TRBV11-2,.
CASSRISGWGTDTQYF,TGTGCCAGCAGCCGGATTAGCGGGTGGGGCACAGATACGCAGTATTTT,TRBJ2-3,few,TRBV7-2,TRBD2
CAGSTGDSYEQYF,TGTGCCGGTTCCACAGGGGACTCCTACGAGCAGTACTTC,TRBJ2-7,many,TRBV2,TRBD1
CASSFQGEDSPLHF,TGCGCCAGCAGCTTTCAGGGGGAAGATTCACCCCTCCACTTT,TRBJ1-6,.,TRBV5-1,TRBD1
CASSYSFRGGGELFF,TGTGCCAGCAGTTACTCGTTCCGGGGAGGCGGGGAGCTGTTTTTT,TRBJ2-2,many,TRBV6-5,.
CASRWTGGREGKNTEAFF,TGCGCCAGCAGGTGGACAGGGGGTAGAGAAGGGAAGAACACTGAAGCTTTCTTT,TRBJ1-1,.,TRBV4-1,TRBD1
CASSQAGSNQPQHF,TGTGCCAGCAGCCAAGCCGGTAGCAATCAGCCCCAGCATTTT,TRBJ1-5,.,TRBV11-2,.